This T cell receptor (beta chain) originates from a study of regulatory T cells in long-lasting Graves disease. Study conclusions and caveats: Persistent Graves' disease cases displayed lower TCR diversity than newly diagnosed ones. Sampling was limited to peripheral blood rather than thyroid tissue. Repertoires from persistent disease leaned toward TRBV28, TRBJ1-2 and TRBJ2-5.

V lost 7 bases to trimming and J lost 6 bases, with 16 bases between them. CDR3 length: 14 amino acids. From germline, CDR1 is SGHRS and CDR2 YFSETQ. HTBI primers from iRepertoire and Arm-PCR of CDR3 regions yielded the TCR beta libraries. A single record per CDR3 protein comes from TCRdb applying MiXCR to the multiplex PCR reads. The sample yields more than 350,000 distinct CDR3 sequences, 21% seen once. Remarks on this clonotype: Antigen unknown.

The sample's time point: persistent/refractory GD, antithyroid drugs over 5 years with positive TRAb. Isolated PBMC RNA provided the starting material for the TCR library. Patients came from an endocrinology department in Xi'an, China. The origin of this receptor is a female donor with Graves disease. The sequencing here drew on peripheral blood mononuclear cells (PBMCs), taken when the disease was refractory, from a patient treated with antithyroid drugs. This chain joins TRBV5-1 and TRBJ1-4; maybe TRBD1 (5 bases). The CDR3 reads CASHEVGDHEKLFF. The CDR3 coding sequence is TGCGCCAGCCACGAGGTAGGGGACCATGAAAAACTGTTTTTT.